This T cell receptor beta chain originates from a study of T cells after yellow fever vaccination. TCRdb re-called the 5' RACE reads through MiXCR, storing one row per CDR3 protein. The sample lists nearly 300,000 distinct CDR3 sequences; approximately 10% were seen once. This clonotype was observed at least ten times. The source material was CD4+ T cells sorted from PBMCs, sampled 5 days after the yellow fever booster vaccination. The receptor comes from a man younger than 35 who received the YFV17D yellow fever vaccine.

The CDR3 coding sequence is TGTGCCAGTGACAGGGCTAGGTCCTACAATGAGCAGTTCTTC. Translating it yields CASDRARSYNEQFF. This chain connects TRBV2 to TRBJ2-1, with 7 bases that match TRBD1. Germline V gives CDR1 SNHLY, CDR2 FYNNEI. This CDR3 is built from 14 residues. Losses at the gene ends were 9 bases for V and 1 base for J; bases not matched to a gene: 6. The complete variable domain, with remaining parts taken from reference TRBV2 and TRBJ2-1, reads EPEVTQTPSHQVTQMGQEVILRCVPISNHLYFYWYRQILGQKVEFLVSFYNNEISEKSEIFDDQFSVERPDGSNFTLKIRSTKLEDSAMYFCASDRARSYNEQFFGPGTRLTVL.